This TCR beta chain was retrieved from a study of radiotherapy plus CTLA-4 blockade in lung cancer. About the study: Disease control was present in more than 25% of patients, and objective responses in approximately 19%.

Germline V gene lookup returns CDR1 WNHNN and CDR2 SYGVQD (reference sequence). The CDR3 runs 15 residues. Method: immunoSEQ multiplex PCR; TCRdb's copy keeps in-frame clones and lacks some. The table shows about 77,000 clones, with roughly 70% occurring only once. To note about this clone: The junction departs from the called germline gene at one end, perhaps through a read error.

The TCR sequence derives from a human donor with non-small cell lung cancer whose response to radiotherapy plus ipilimumab could not be evaluated. The material sequenced was peripheral blood, taken from a patient treated with radiotherapy plus ipilimumab. The gene calls are TRBV10-1 and TRBJ2-5; possible D gene TRBD2, 7 bases. The J call is in doubt because the DNA end fits TRBJ2-7 better. CDR3 in DNA: TGCGCCAGCAATGAGCGGGACACCAAGTCTTACGAGCAGTACTTC. As protein: CASNERDTKSYEQYF.